Presented here are 27 T cell receptor beta chains from one specimen sequenced in a study of CD8+ T cells in alopecia areata. cDNA prepared by RNA extraction and subsequent reverse transcription served as the template for sequencing. TCRdb's copy holds only in-frame clones and misses some; the assay was immunoSEQ multiplex PCR. The data hold 110,000 to 150,000 clones, with approximately 50% observed a single time. The sample in question was CD4+ T cells sorted from blood, obtained at week 0. All receptors come from a human donor with alopecia areata.

V is TRBV11-2 and J is TRBJ2-3, with 15 bases that match TRBD2. CDR3 length: 17 residues. The germline CDR1 and CDR2 sequences are SGHAT and FQNNGV. With 8 bases clipped from V and 1 base from J, the junction kept 7 bases outside the gene matches. CDR3 DNA: TGTGCCAGCTTAGGACTAGCGGGAGGGTCTGGCACAGATACGCAGTATTTT. As protein: CASLGLAGGSGTDTQYF.

V is TRBV11-2 and J is TRBJ2-1; 7 nucleotides line up with TRBD2. J lost 5 bases, V lost 3 bases, and 4 bases had no gene match. The CDR3 extends over 14 amino acids. Germline CDR1 reads SGHAT; CDR2 reads FQNNGV. In DNA, the CDR3 is TGTGCCAGCAGCTTTACTAGCGTAGACAATGAGCAGTTCTTC. Translating it yields CASSFTSVDNEQFF.

This chain connects TRBV30 to TRBJ2-1, with a weak D call TRBD1 (6 bases). The CDR3 runs 15 residues. Trimming shortened V by 0 bases and J by 6 bases, and 15 bases separated the two germline ends. CDR1 is GTSNPN, CDR2 SVGIG, per germline (reference sequence). CDR3 in amino acids: CAWSVLKGDINEQFF. CDR3 DNA: TGTGCCTGGAGTGTACTTAAGGGGGATATCAATGAGCAGTTCTTC.

This clone was found a few times. The chain has TRBV30 and TRBJ2-2; D is possibly TRBD1 (6 bases). V was cut by 4 bases and J by 3 bases, with 6 bases left in between. CDR3 length: 12 amino acids. Germline V CDR1 and CDR2: GTSNPN, SVGIG (reference sequence). CDR3 sequence reads: CAWNRDTGELFF. In DNA form, the CDR3 reads TGTGCCTGGAACAGGGACACCGGGGAGCTGTTTTTT.

The chain couples TRBV5-8 to TRBJ1-3; 8 bases line up with TRBD1. Germline values: CDR1 SGHTS, CDR2 YDEGEE. The J segment lost 3 bases and the V segment lost 4 bases, leaving 9 bases of the junction unmatched. This CDR3 has 16 amino acids. CDR3 sequence reads: CASSMRTGFIGNTIYF. In DNA, the CDR3 is TGTGCCAGCAGCATGAGGACAGGGTTTATTGGAAACACCATATATTTT.

The chain couples TRBV2 to TRBJ1-5; D is undetermined. V lost 6 bases, J lost 6 bases, and 12 bases lay in between. There are 13 residues in the CDR3. In germline, CDR1 is SNHLY, CDR2 FYNNEI. CDR3 amino acids: CASSEGRGQPQHF. In DNA form, the CDR3 reads TGTGCCAGCAGCGAGGGAAGAGGTCAGCCCCAGCATTTT.

The gene calls are TRBV25-1 and TRBJ1-2; D is unresolved. Trimming pared 5 bases from V and 7 bases from J, leaving 17 bases between. The germline gives CDR1 MGHDK, CDR2 SYGVNS. CDR3 length: 14 residues. The CDR3 sequence is CASSPDKPWGGYTF. CDR3 DNA: TGTGCCAGCAGTCCCGACAAGCCTTGGGGTGGCTACACCTTC.

CDR3 residues: CAYTSGANYGYTF. DNA for the CDR3: TGTGCCTACACATCGGGGGCTAACTATGGCTACACCTTC. J is TRBJ1-2 and V is TRBV30; tentatively, D is TRBD1 (5 bases). The V end lost 7 bases, the J end lost 0 bases, and 12 bases lay between the germline ends. The CDR3 extends over 13 amino acids. The germline gives CDR1 GTSNPN, CDR2 SVGIG (reference sequence).

The CDR3: CASSALRNTGELFF. The CDR3 region has the DNA TGTGCCAGCAGCGCGCTAAGGAACACCGGGGAGCTGTTTTTT. This sequence joins TRBV7-2 and TRBJ2-2; unclear D gene. The CDR3 consists of 14 residues. Looked up from germline, CDR1 is SGHTA and CDR2 is FQGNSA. Trimming left V 5 bases short and J 1 base short, with 8 bases between. Using reference TRBV7-2 and TRBJ2-2 for the parts outside the CDR3, the full variable domain is GAGVSQSPSNKVTEKGKDVELRCDPISGHTALYWYRQSLGQGLEFLIYFQGNSAPDKSGLPSDRFSAERTGGSVSTLTIQRTQQEDSAVYLCASSALRNTGELFFGEGSRLTVL.

The J gene is TRBJ2-1, the V gene TRBV29-1; D possibly corresponds to TRBD2 (6 bases). V was shortened by 7 bases and J by 7 bases, with 14 bases between the two germline ends. From germline, CDR1 is SQVTM and CDR2 ANQGSEA. This CDR3 comprises 12 residues. The CDR3 DNA follows: TGCAGCGGCGGGACCGGCTGGAATGAGCAGTTCTTC. Translated, it gives CSGGTGWNEQFF.

This clone was counted between two and nine times. The chain couples TRBV29-1 to TRBJ2-5; a weak D match, TRBD2 (6 bases). The germline V and J ends were trimmed by 7 bases and 5 bases, with 11 bases remaining between them. This CDR3 has 11 residues. Germline V lookup: CDR1 SQVTM, CDR2 ANQGSEA. CDR3 sequence reads: CSAVEGETQYF. The CDR3 bases are TGCAGCGCGGTGGAGGGGGAGACCCAGTACTTC.

This rearrangement joins TRBV7-2 to TRBJ2-5, with TRBD1 identical over 7 bases. V lost 3 bases to trimming and J lost 2 bases; unmatched junction nucleotides: 3. CDR1 and CDR2 (germline): SGHTA, FQGNSA. CDR3 length: 14 amino acids. This CDR3 reads CASSFGTEQETQYF. The CDR3 coding sequence is TGTGCCAGCAGCTTCGGGACAGAGCAAGAGACCCAGTACTTC. Full variable domain (missing parts from reference TRBV7-2 and TRBJ2-5): GAGVSQSPSNKVTEKGKDVELRCDPISGHTALYWYRQSLGQGLEFLIYFQGNSAPDKSGLPSDRFSAERTGGSVSTLTIQRTQQEDSAVYLCASSFGTEQETQYFGPGTRLLVL.

This chain joins TRBV28 and TRBJ2-5; a possible D gene is TRBD2 (7 bases). The CDR3 has 12 residues. Germline V gene data show CDR1 as MDHEN and CDR2 as SYDVKM. Trimming stripped 7 bases from V and 8 bases from J, with 14 bases between. This chain's CDR3 is CASKGGDFTQYF. The DNA of the CDR3 is TGTGCCAGCAAAGGGGGGGACTTTACCCAGTACTTC.

The chain has TRBV30 and TRBJ2-5; the D gene is possibly TRBD1 (5 bases). The CDR3 is made up of 13 amino acids. Looked up from germline, CDR1 is GTSNPN and CDR2 is SVGIG (reference sequence). V was shortened by 3 bases and J by 7 bases, with 15 bases between the two germline ends. CDR3 sequence: CAWRATGTGTQYF. As DNA, the CDR3 is TGTGCCTGGAGAGCAACAGGAACGGGGACCCAGTACTTC.

The gene calls are TRBV4-2 and TRBJ2-7; D is unclear. Germline assignment: CDR1 LGHNA and CDR2 YNFKEQ. V was cut by 0 bases and J by 1 base, with 7 bases left in between. The CDR3 is 14 residues long. CDR3 coding DNA: TGTGCCAGCAGCCAAGATCACAGTTCCTACGAGCAGTACTTC. As protein: CASSQDHSSYEQYF.

The chain combines TRBV30 with TRBJ1-1; 7 bases match TRBD1. Germline CDR1 reads GTSNPN; CDR2 reads SVGIG (reference sequence). The CDR3 loop spans 13 amino acids. Trimming removed 3 bases from V and 3 bases from J; junction bases left unmatched: 4. The CDR3 DNA is TGTGCCTGGAGGCCTGACAGGGACACTGAAGCTTTCTTT. This encodes CAWRPDRDTEAFF.

The chain recombines TRBV9 with TRBJ1-1; 7 nucleotides align to TRBD1. This CDR3 comprises 15 residues. The germline V gene has CDR1 SGDLS and CDR2 YYNGEE. The ends lost 5 bases at V and 1 base at J; junction bases unmatched: 8. As DNA, the CDR3 is TGTGCCAGCAGAGCTACAGACAGGGCGAACACTGAAGCTTTCTTT. It encodes CASRATDRANTEAFF.

The chain couples TRBV30 to TRBJ1-2; tentatively, D is TRBD1 (6 bases). The CDR3 is 16 residues long. Between the trimmed V and J ends, which lost 3 bases and 4 bases, there was a span of 21 bases. Looked up from germline, CDR1 is GTSNPN and CDR2 is SVGIG (reference sequence). The CDR3 loop reads CAWSFLPGEGSYGYTF. CDR3 sequence (DNA): TGTGCCTGGAGCTTCCTACCAGGGGAGGGTAGCTATGGCTACACCTTC.

This chain joins TRBV7-2 and TRBJ2-2; no reliable D call. CDR1 is SGHTA, CDR2 FQGNSA, per germline. The V gene lost 0 bases and the J gene lost 3 bases, with 8 bases spanning the gap. This CDR3 region has 15 residues. In DNA form, the CDR3 reads TGTGCCAGCAGCTTAGCCCGACTGTACACCGGGGAGCTGTTTTTT. Its translation: CASSLARLYTGELFF.

With respect to this clone: Mismatch with germline at one junction end may stem from a read error. The CDR3, as DNA: TGCGCCAGCAGCTTATCAGACTATCGCTACACCTTC. Protein product: CASSLSDYRYTF. The V and J genes are TRBV5-1 and TRBJ1-2; D unresolved. This CDR3 comprises 12 residues. From germline, CDR1 is SGHRS and CDR2 YFSETQ.

The chain recombines TRBV12-5 with TRBJ2-3; no firm D call. The germline CDR1 and CDR2 sequences are LGHNT and FRNRAP. V was trimmed by 3 bases and J by 2 bases, leaving 9 bases between them. The CDR3 extends over 14 amino acids. Here the CDR3 reads CASGLGESTDTQYF. In DNA form, the CDR3 reads TGTGCTAGTGGTTTAGGAGAATCCACAGATACGCAGTATTTT. Full variable domain (outside the CDR3, taken from reference TRBV12-5 and TRBJ2-3): DARVTQTPRHKVTEMGQEVTMRCQPILGHNTVFWYRQTMMQGLELLAYFRNRAPLDDSGMPKDRFSAEMPDATLATLKIQPSEPRDSAVYFCASGLGESTDTQYFGPGTRLTVL.

A few counts support this clone. The genes are TRBV29-1 and TRBJ2-5; TRBD2 might be the D (6 bases). Trimming pared 0 bases from V and 7 bases from J, leaving 15 bases between. This CDR3 has 14 amino acids. Germline V CDR1 and CDR2: SQVTM, ANQGSEA. CDR3 DNA sequence: TGCAGCGTTGAAGAAACGGAGGGGCACGTGACCCAGTACTTC. Protein: CSVEETEGHVTQYF.

This clone was observed a few times. The rearrangement joins TRBV25-1 to TRBJ2-3; D unclear. Between the trimmed V and J ends, which lost 3 bases and 0 bases, there was a span of 7 bases. CDR1 is MGHDK, CDR2 SYGVNS, per germline. The CDR3 spans 14 residues. CDR3 loop: CASSDQSSTDTQYF. DNA of the CDR3: TGTGCCAGCAGTGACCAGTCTAGCACAGATACGCAGTATTTT.

This clone was counted a few times. The chain links TRBV5-6 to TRBJ2-1; weak D call: TRBD2 (5 bases). This CDR3 has 15 amino acids. The germline V and J ends were trimmed by 2 bases and 6 bases, with 15 bases remaining between them. Germline V gene lookup returns CDR1 SGHDT and CDR2 YYEEEE. The CDR3 DNA sequence: TGTGCCAGCAGCTTCCAGGTAACTAGGAGCAATGAGCAGTTCTTC. It codes for CASSFQVTRSNEQFF.

The genes are TRBV7-2 and TRBJ2-7; 9 positions match TRBD2. Germline V CDR1 and CDR2: SGHTA, FQGNSA. This CDR3 has 15 residues. The ends lost 0 bases at V and 3 bases at J; junction bases unmatched: 3. CDR3 bases: TGTGCCAGCAGCTTAGCGTGGCGGGGGGGCTACGAGCAGTACTTC. This gives the protein CASSLAWRGGYEQYF. Together with reference TRBV7-2 and TRBJ2-7, the CDR3 gives the full variable domain: GAGVSQSPSNKVTEKGKDVELRCDPISGHTALYWYRQSLGQGLEFLIYFQGNSAPDKSGLPSDRFSAERTGGSVSTLTIQRTQQEDSAVYLCASSLAWRGGYEQYFGPGTRLTVT.

This clone was seen a few times. The chain joins TRBV27 to TRBJ1-5, with D perhaps matching TRBD1 (6 bases). Germline CDR1 is MNHEY and CDR2 is SMNVEV (reference sequence). The CDR3 totals 14 residues. V lost 5 bases, J lost 2 bases, and 10 bases lay in between. CDR3 loop: CASSNRVGNQPQHF. For the CDR3, the DNA is TGTGCCAGCAGTAACAGGGTGGGCAATCAGCCCCAGCATTTT.

This sequence joins TRBV25-1 and TRBJ2-4; TRBD1 matches at 7 bases. In germline, CDR1 is MGHDK, CDR2 SYGVNS. The CDR3 totals 16 residues. The ends lost 2 bases at V and 8 bases at J; junction bases unmatched: 12. The CDR3 region is CASSERLETDRDIQYF. The CDR3 bases are TGTGCCAGCAGTGAAAGGTTAGAGACAGACAGGGACATTCAGTACTTC. The whole variable domain, remainder taken from reference TRBV25-1 and TRBJ2-4, is EADIYQTPRYLVIGTGKKITLECSQTMGHDKMYWYQQDPGMELHLIHYSYGVNSTEKGDLSSESTVSRIRTEHFPLTLESARPSHTSQYLCASSERLETDRDIQYFGAGTRLSVL.